Below, one T cell receptor (beta chain) is given with its context. Its target is not known. At the DNA level, this CDR3 is encoded by other sequences in the same sample as well. The CDR3 runs 13 residues. Germline V gives CDR1 MDHEN, CDR2 SYDVKM. The V gene lost 6 bases and the J gene lost 0 bases, with 3 bases spanning the gap. Clones were sequenced by immunoSEQ multiplex PCR, and TCRdb holds only the in-frame ones, with some missing. The sample includes 37,000 or so clones, about 87% of them seen just once. This sample is part of a study of T cell clonotyping in hematopoietic cell transplantation. Study-level results: No sorting was done, leaving CD4 and CD8 contributions mixed. Recipient TCR diversity dropped after transplant; expanded clonotypes rose from day 30 to 180. Broader posttransplant TCR repertoire diversity was predicted by graft donor and pretransplant recipient Inverse Simpson Index values.

Material for sequencing was peripheral blood mononuclear cells. The V call is TRBV28, the J call TRBJ2-6; D is unclear. The receptor comes from a woman in her thirties or forties in good health. Some clones in this sample may be carry-over from other donors' samples. The CDR3 DNA reads TGTGCCAGCAGAAGCTCTGGGGCCAACGTCCTGACTTTC. Translation: CASRSSGANVLTF.